The TCR beta chain described here comes from a study of monozygotic twins with inflammatory bowel disease. Every TCR library consumed 3500 ng of total RNA. TCRdb reprocessed the 5' RACE reads, keeping one entry per CDR3 protein, no DNA. The sample's table shows 400,000 or so distinct CDR3 sequences. The CDR3 is made up of 16 amino acids. The V gene's germline CDR1 is SGDLS and CDR2 YYNGEE. Sample: blood. This receptor was obtained from a human donor with ulcerative colitis or Crohn's disease, or a healthy co-twin of an affected twin (not recorded which). The chain carries TRBV9 and TRBJ2-1; TCRdb's assignment of TRBD1 cannot be checked, as there is no DNA. The CDR3 here is CASSVGGQGANNEQFF.